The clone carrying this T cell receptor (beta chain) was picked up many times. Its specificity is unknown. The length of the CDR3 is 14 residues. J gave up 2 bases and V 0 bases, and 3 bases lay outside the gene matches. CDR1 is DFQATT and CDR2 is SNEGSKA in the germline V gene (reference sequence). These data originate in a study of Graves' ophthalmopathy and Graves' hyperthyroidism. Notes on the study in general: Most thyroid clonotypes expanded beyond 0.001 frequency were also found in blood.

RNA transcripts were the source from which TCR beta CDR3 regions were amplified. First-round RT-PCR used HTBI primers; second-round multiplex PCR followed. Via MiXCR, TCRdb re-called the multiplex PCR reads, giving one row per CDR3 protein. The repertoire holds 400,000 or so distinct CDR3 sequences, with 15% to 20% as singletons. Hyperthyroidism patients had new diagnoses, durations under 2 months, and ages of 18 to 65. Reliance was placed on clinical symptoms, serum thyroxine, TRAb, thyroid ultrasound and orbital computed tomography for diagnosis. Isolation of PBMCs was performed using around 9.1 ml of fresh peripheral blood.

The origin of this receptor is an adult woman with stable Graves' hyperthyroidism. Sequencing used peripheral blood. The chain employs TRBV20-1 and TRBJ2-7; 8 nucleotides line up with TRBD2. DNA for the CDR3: TGCAGTGCTAGAGAGGGGGGACTAGCCTACGAGCAGTACTTC. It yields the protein CSAREGGLAYEQYF.